This T cell receptor beta chain was retrieved from a study of cytomegalovirus exposure and HLA in healthy donors. Study-wide points: Across donors, presence/absence analyses took sequencing depth to be roughly uniform. The study flagged about 150 TCR beta chains as cytomegalovirus-associated. Later analysis showed most CMV-associated TCR beta chains appearing HLA-restricted. There were reportedly fewer N-insertions in an Asian-associated ancestry cluster than the roughly 670-donor mean, in a later analysis.

Remarks on this clone: Antigen: not known.

PCR was performed using 60 Vbeta and 13 Jbeta primers. Using immunoSEQ multiplex PCR, the repertoire was profiled, and TCRdb retains in-frame clones only, with some absent. The profile covers about 120,000 clones, with 65% to 80% appearing a single time and 4.2% taken by the ten largest. V trimming: 4 bases; J trimming: 3 bases; junction bases outside the gene matches: 1. Germline assignment: CDR1 SGDLS and CDR2 YYNGEE. This CDR3 is 14 amino acids long. The clonotype originates from a male donor in good health and CMV-seropositive. Sequencing was done on a sample of PBMCs. This rearrangement joins TRBV9 to TRBJ2-1; the match to TRBD2 covers 10 bases. The DNA of the CDR3 is TGTGCCAGCAGCTTAGCGGGGGGCTACAATGAGCAGTTCTTC. Amino acids: CASSLAGGYNEQFF.